This T cell receptor beta chain emerged from a study of cytomegalovirus exposure and HLA in healthy donors. Study-level information: Genotyping showed roughly 81% of roughly 400 donors falling in the Caucasian-associated ancestry cluster.

Note on this clone: The antigen is unknown.

Per germline, CDR1 SNHLY and CDR2 FYNNEI. This CDR3 is built from 17 residues. V lost 2 bases and J lost 3, with 19 bases in between. Study-wide results and limits: Associated with HLA alleles at 0.05 false discovery rate in a later analysis were about 17,000 TCR beta sequences. Earlier analysis yielded a pattern in which most TCR beta V segments were productive about 90% or about 30% of the time. The authors later found TCR association rates varying by HLA locus, with DRB1 most and HLA-C fewest.

Amplification used 60 Vbeta primers and 13 Jbeta primers. Here immunoSEQ multiplex PCR was the method, and the copy in TCRdb shows in-frame clones only, minus some. The table shows over 150,000 clones, with around 82% occurring only once. The sequencing sample was made of PBMCs. V usage is TRBV2 and J usage is TRBJ1-1; D might be TRBD1 (5 bases). This sequence was found in a boy aged 2 to 10 in good health and CMV-seronegative. The CDR3 spells CASSERRGEGVDTEAFF. CDR3 coding DNA: TGTGCCAGCAGTGAAAGAAGGGGTGAAGGTGTGGACACTGAAGCTTTCTTT.